A selection of T cell receptor beta chains follows, all from one sample in a study of cytomegalovirus exposure and HLA in healthy donors. Profiling relied on immunoSEQ multiplex PCR, and the TCRdb table lists in-frame clones only, not all of them. Altogether 65,000 to 90,000 clones are present, more than 75% being singletons, with the ten largest covering 1.5% to 2%. Sequencing used PBMCs. These receptors all stem from a man aged 18 to 29 in good health and CMV-seronegative. Each CDR3 is given with its conserved first and last residue. A D gene is named only where the DNA matches it firmly. Rows may omit the clone size; those that give it use once, few, many or a size class.

abundance: .; v_gene: TRBV28; d_gene: .; j_gene: TRBJ2-7; CDR3nt: TGTGCCAGCAGTTTTTTGGGAGCCTCCTACGAGCAGTACTTC; CDR3aa: CASSFLGASYEQYF
abundance: few; v_gene: TRBV19; d_gene: .; j_gene: TRBJ1-1; CDR3nt: TGTGCCAGTAGCCCCGGGGGGAGGGACACTGAAGCTTTCTTT; CDR3aa: CASSPGGRDTEAFF
abundance: .; v_gene: TRBV9; d_gene: .; j_gene: TRBJ1-6; CDR3nt: TGTGCCAGCAGCGTACAAGTGGGCTCACCCCTCCACTTT; CDR3aa: CASSVQVGSPLHF
abundance: .; v_gene: TRBV20-1; d_gene: .; j_gene: TRBJ2-7; CDR3nt: TGCAGTGGGGCCCGGGGTCCCGAGCAGTACTTC; CDR3aa: CSGARGPEQYF
abundance: .; v_gene: TRBV30; d_gene: .; j_gene: TRBJ1-6; CDR3nt: TGTGCCTCGATCCGGGACACCGGTTCACCCCTCCACTTT; CDR3aa: CASIRDTGSPLHF
abundance: .; v_gene: TRBV9; d_gene: TRBD2; j_gene: TRBJ2-1; CDR3nt: TGTGCCAGCAGCCCCTCCGGCGCGGGAGACAATGAGCAGTTCTTC; CDR3aa: CASSPSGAGDNEQFF
abundance: .; v_gene: TRBV6-1; d_gene: .; j_gene: TRBJ1-1; CDR3nt: TGTGCCAGCAGTGTCCAACAGGTATCCGAAGCTTTCTTT; CDR3aa: CASSVQQVSEAFF
abundance: .; v_gene: TRBV10-2; d_gene: .; j_gene: TRBJ2-5; CDR3nt: TGCGCCAGCAGTGTGTACTCGCCAGAGACCCAGTACTTC; CDR3aa: CASSVYSPETQYF
abundance: .; v_gene: TRBV5-1; d_gene: TRBD2; j_gene: TRBJ2-3; CDR3nt: TGCGCCAGCAGCTTGGATAGCGGGGGTAGTGAAGATACGCAGTATTTT; CDR3aa: CASSLDSGGSEDTQYF
abundance: .; v_gene: TRBV18; d_gene: .; j_gene: TRBJ1-3; CDR3nt: TGTGCCAGCTCACCACTAGGTATATCTGTAACCGGGAACACCATATATTTT; CDR3aa: CASSPLGISVTGNTIYF
abundance: few; v_gene: TRBV4-3; d_gene: .; j_gene: TRBJ1-1; CDR3nt: TGCGCCAGCAGCCAAGAGGCCCGGGGAAGGACTGAAGCTTTCTTT; CDR3aa: CASSQEARGRTEAFF
abundance: .; v_gene: TRBV5-1; d_gene: TRBD1; j_gene: TRBJ2-1; CDR3nt: TGCGCCAGCAGCAACAGGACAGGGAACAATGAGCAGTTCTTC; CDR3aa: CASSNRTGNNEQFF
abundance: .; v_gene: TRBV19; d_gene: .; j_gene: TRBJ2-7; CDR3nt: TGTGCCAGTATGTCCGGGAGCAGGGGGTTAGGAGTACCGTACTTC; CDR3aa: CASMSGSRGLGVPYF
abundance: few; v_gene: TRBV5-4; d_gene: TRBD2; j_gene: TRBJ2-5; CDR3nt: TGTGCCAGCAGCCCGGGGGGGGAGAAGACCCAGTACTTC; CDR3aa: CASSPGGEKTQYF
abundance: .; v_gene: TRBV18; d_gene: .; j_gene: TRBJ1-4; CDR3nt: TGTGCCAGCTCACCTTATGCTTCAGGGGATCTGTTTTTT; CDR3aa: CASSPYASGDLFF
abundance: .; v_gene: TRBV30; d_gene: .; j_gene: TRBJ2-2; CDR3nt: TGTGCCTGGTCCGGGACACCGAACACCGGGGAGCTGTTTTTT; CDR3aa: CAWSGTPNTGELFF
abundance: .; v_gene: TRBV6-1; d_gene: .; j_gene: TRBJ2-7; CDR3nt: TGTGCCAGCAGTGAAGCCCTGAGCTCCTACGAGCAGTACTTC; CDR3aa: CASSEALSSYEQYF
abundance: .; v_gene: TRBV7-8; d_gene: TRBD2; j_gene: TRBJ2-1; CDR3nt: TGTGCCAGCAGGTCGGGGACTACCAATGAGCAGTTCTTC; CDR3aa: CASRSGTTNEQFF
abundance: .; v_gene: TRBV6-5; d_gene: .; j_gene: TRBJ2-3; CDR3nt: TGTGCCAGCAGGAGCGGGTTACCCGCAGATACGCAGTATTTT; CDR3aa: CASRSGLPADTQYF
abundance: .; v_gene: TRBV28; d_gene: .; j_gene: TRBJ1-1; CDR3nt: TGTGCCAGCAGTTTTCTAGGGGCCAATATGAACACTGAAGCTTTCTTT; CDR3aa: CASSFLGANMNTEAFF
abundance: .; v_gene: TRBV28; d_gene: TRBD1; j_gene: TRBJ2-5; CDR3nt: TGTGCCAGCAGTGGCATCCGGGACAGGGCCTTAGGGGCCCAGTACTTC; CDR3aa: CASSGIRDRALGAQYF
abundance: .; v_gene: TRBV5-1; d_gene: .; j_gene: TRBJ1-2; CDR3nt: TGCGCCAGCAGCCGAATACTGGAGAAAGGCTACACCTTC; CDR3aa: CASSRILEKGYTF
abundance: .; v_gene: TRBV6-6; d_gene: TRBD1; j_gene: TRBJ2-7; CDR3nt: TGTGCCGGAGGACAGGTTGCCTACGAGCAGTACTTC; CDR3aa: CAGGQVAYEQYF
abundance: once; v_gene: TRBV18; d_gene: .; j_gene: TRBJ1-1; CDR3nt: TGTGCCAGCTCAACGGACAGTTTTTTCACTGAAGCTTTCTTT; CDR3aa: CASSTDSFFTEAFF
abundance: once; v_gene: TRBV28; d_gene: TRBD1; j_gene: TRBJ1-5; CDR3nt: TGTGCCAGCAGTCCCCAGACAGGGGGCGCGGGTGATCAGCCCCAGCATTTT; CDR3aa: CASSPQTGGAGDQPQHF
abundance: .; v_gene: TRBV5-4; d_gene: .; j_gene: TRBJ1-6; CDR3nt: TGTGCCAGCAGCTTGGTGTCAGATAATTCACCCCTCCACTTT; CDR3aa: CASSLVSDNSPLHF
abundance: .; v_gene: TRBV7-6; d_gene: TRBD2; j_gene: TRBJ2-5; CDR3nt: TGTGCCAGCAGCTTAGGGACTGGGGGGGGAGAGACCCAGTACTTC; CDR3aa: CASSLGTGGGETQYF
abundance: .; v_gene: TRBV29-1; d_gene: .; j_gene: TRBJ1-1; CDR3nt: TGCAGCGTTGTACAGATTATGAACACTGAAGCTTTCTTT; CDR3aa: CSVVQIMNTEAFF
abundance: .; v_gene: TRBV7-3; d_gene: TRBD2; j_gene: TRBJ2-7; CDR3nt: TGTGCCAGCAGCCCTAGCGGGAGGGCCAACGAGCAGTACTTC; CDR3aa: CASSPSGRANEQYF
abundance: .; v_gene: TRBV5-6; d_gene: .; j_gene: TRBJ1-6; CDR3nt: TGTGCCAGCAGCTCAAAAGGGAGGGGGGATAATTCACCCCTCCACTTT; CDR3aa: CASSSKGRGDNSPLHF
abundance: .; v_gene: TRBV29-1; d_gene: .; j_gene: TRBJ2-5; CDR3nt: TGCAGCGTCCAAGGGGAGGTCGGGCAAGAGACCCAGTACTTC; CDR3aa: CSVQGEVGQETQYF
abundance: .; v_gene: TRBV7-7; d_gene: TRBD2; j_gene: TRBJ2-5; CDR3nt: TGTGCTACCAGCTTAGGACTAGCGGGGGGGCGGTCCCAAGAGACCCAGTACTTC; CDR3aa: CATSLGLAGGRSQETQYF
abundance: .; v_gene: TRBV5-1; d_gene: .; j_gene: TRBJ2-3; CDR3nt: TGCGCCAGCAGCTTCTCAGTCACGAGCACAGATACGCAGTATTTT; CDR3aa: CASSFSVTSTDTQYF
abundance: .; v_gene: TRBV28; d_gene: .; j_gene: TRBJ1-3; CDR3nt: TGTGCCACCGGATCCGGGGGAGCTGGAAACACCATATATTTT; CDR3aa: CATGSGGAGNTIYF
abundance: .; v_gene: TRBV7-9; d_gene: TRBD1; j_gene: TRBJ1-2; CDR3nt: TGTGCCAGCAGCGCGGACGGACAGGGGAACTATGGCTACACCTTC; CDR3aa: CASSADGQGNYGYTF
abundance: .; v_gene: TRBV5-1; d_gene: TRBD1; j_gene: TRBJ1-1; CDR3nt: TGCGCCAGCAGCTCGCAGGGGGCCTGGAACACTGAAGCTTTCTTT; CDR3aa: CASSSQGAWNTEAFF
abundance: .; v_gene: TRBV6-5; d_gene: .; j_gene: TRBJ1-1; CDR3nt: TGTGCCAGCAGTTACTCGATAGCGGGGACTGAAGCTTTCTTT; CDR3aa: CASSYSIAGTEAFF
abundance: few; v_gene: TRBV4-2; d_gene: TRBD1; j_gene: TRBJ1-1; CDR3nt: TGTGCCAGCAGCCAGAAATACAGGGGGCAGGACACTGAAGCTTTCTTT; CDR3aa: CASSQKYRGQDTEAFF
abundance: .; v_gene: TRBV28; d_gene: .; j_gene: TRBJ2-2; CDR3nt: TGTGCCAGCAGCCTACCCGGAGGATGGGGCACCGGGGAGCTGTTTTTT; CDR3aa: CASSLPGGWGTGELFF
abundance: .; v_gene: TRBV5-5; d_gene: .; j_gene: TRBJ2-7; CDR3nt: TGTGCCAGCAGCTTCCCTACAGGAATAGAGTACTTC; CDR3aa: CASSFPTGIEYF
abundance: few; v_gene: TRBV6-5; d_gene: .; j_gene: TRBJ1-4; CDR3nt: TGTGCCAGCAGTTACGCGACAGCCTCCAATGAAAAACTGTTTTTT; CDR3aa: CASSYATASNEKLFF
abundance: .; v_gene: TRBV7-9; d_gene: TRBD1; j_gene: TRBJ1-4; CDR3nt: TGTGCCAGCAGGCTAAAAACAGGGGCTGAAAAACTGTTTTTT; CDR3aa: CASRLKTGAEKLFF
abundance: .; v_gene: TRBV10-3; d_gene: .; j_gene: TRBJ1-2; CDR3nt: TGTGCCATCACCCTAGGAGAGTATGGTGGCTACACCTTC; CDR3aa: CAITLGEYGGYTF
abundance: .; v_gene: TRBV28; d_gene: .; j_gene: TRBJ2-7; CDR3nt: TGTGCCAGCAGTTTAGGGACTGCAGCCAGCGAGCAGTACTTC; CDR3aa: CASSLGTAASEQYF
abundance: .; v_gene: TRBV9; d_gene: .; j_gene: TRBJ1-3; CDR3nt: TGTGCCAGCACCGCTAGCATGACTGGAAACACCATATATTTT; CDR3aa: CASTASMTGNTIYF
abundance: .; v_gene: TRBV7-2; d_gene: TRBD2; j_gene: TRBJ2-3; CDR3nt: TGTGCCAGCAGCTCAGGACTAGCGGGGAGCACAGATACGCAGTATTTT; CDR3aa: CASSSGLAGSTDTQYF
abundance: .; v_gene: TRBV18; d_gene: .; j_gene: TRBJ1-5; CDR3nt: TGTGCCACCTCACCGAAGGGAGTGGCGCTGGGAGGCAATCAGCCCCAGCATTTT; CDR3aa: CATSPKGVALGGNQPQHF
abundance: .; v_gene: TRBV19; d_gene: TRBD2; j_gene: TRBJ2-1; CDR3nt: TGTGCCAGTTCTTCTGGGACTAGCGGGAGAAATGAGCAGTTCTTC; CDR3aa: CASSSGTSGRNEQFF
abundance: few; v_gene: TRBV19; d_gene: .; j_gene: TRBJ2-5; CDR3nt: TGTGCCAGTAGTGGAGACAGACAAGAGACCCAGTACTTC; CDR3aa: CASSGDRQETQYF
abundance: .; v_gene: TRBV7-9; d_gene: .; j_gene: TRBJ1-1; CDR3nt: TGTGCCAGCAGCTTGGGTGGACAGTCAAAAAGCGGGGTAGCTTTCTTT; CDR3aa: CASSLGGQSKSGVAFF
abundance: .; v_gene: TRBV7-3; d_gene: .; j_gene: TRBJ2-6; CDR3nt: TGTGCCAGCAGCTTATTGGGGGGTGCTGGGGCCAACGTCCTGACTTTC; CDR3aa: CASSLLGGAGANVLTF